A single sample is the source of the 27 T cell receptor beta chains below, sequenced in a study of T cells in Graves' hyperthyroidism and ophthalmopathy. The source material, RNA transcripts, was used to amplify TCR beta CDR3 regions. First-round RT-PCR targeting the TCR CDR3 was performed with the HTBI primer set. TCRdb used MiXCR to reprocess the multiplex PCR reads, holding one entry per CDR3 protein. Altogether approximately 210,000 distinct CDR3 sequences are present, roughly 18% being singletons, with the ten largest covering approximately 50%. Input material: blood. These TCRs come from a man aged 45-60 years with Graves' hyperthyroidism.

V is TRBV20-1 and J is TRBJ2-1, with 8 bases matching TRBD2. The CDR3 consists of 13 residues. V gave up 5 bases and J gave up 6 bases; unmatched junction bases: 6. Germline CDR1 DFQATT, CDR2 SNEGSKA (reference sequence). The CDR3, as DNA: TGCAGTGCTGTACACGGGACTAGCAATGAGCAGTTCTTC. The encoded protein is CSAVHGTSNEQFF.

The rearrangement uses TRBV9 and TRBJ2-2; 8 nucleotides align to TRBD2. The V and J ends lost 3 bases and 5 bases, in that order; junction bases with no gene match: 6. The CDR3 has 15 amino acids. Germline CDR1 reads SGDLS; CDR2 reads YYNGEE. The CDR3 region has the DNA TGTGCCAGCAGCGCAGGCGCGGGAGGTACCGGGGAGCTGTTTTTT. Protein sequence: CASSAGAGGTGELFF.

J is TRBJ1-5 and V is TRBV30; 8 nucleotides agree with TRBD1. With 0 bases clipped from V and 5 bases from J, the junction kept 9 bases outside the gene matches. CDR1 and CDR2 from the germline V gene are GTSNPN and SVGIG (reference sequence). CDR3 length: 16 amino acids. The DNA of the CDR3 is TGTGCCTGGAGTGTGGGGGCAGGGGGCCCTTATCAGCCCCAGCATTTT. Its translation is CAWSVGAGGPYQPQHF.

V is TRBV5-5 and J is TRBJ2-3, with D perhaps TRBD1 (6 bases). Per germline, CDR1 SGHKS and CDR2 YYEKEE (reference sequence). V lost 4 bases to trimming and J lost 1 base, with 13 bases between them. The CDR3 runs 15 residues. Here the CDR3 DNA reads TGTGCCAGCAGCGATGGGGGCAGGGGCACAGATACGCAGTATTTT. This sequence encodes CASSDGGRGTDTQYF.

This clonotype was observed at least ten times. DNA of the CDR3: TGTGCCAGCTCACCGGGACTAGCGGGAACAAGCTCCTACAATGAGCAGTTCTTC. Protein product: CASSPGLAGTSSYNEQFF. V gene TRBV18 combines with J gene TRBJ2-1, with TRBD2 matching 13 bases. Germline V gene data show CDR1 as KGHSH and CDR2 as LQKENI. V shed 3 bases, J shed 0 bases, and the junction held 5 bases outside the gene matches. The CDR3 sequence is 18 residues long.

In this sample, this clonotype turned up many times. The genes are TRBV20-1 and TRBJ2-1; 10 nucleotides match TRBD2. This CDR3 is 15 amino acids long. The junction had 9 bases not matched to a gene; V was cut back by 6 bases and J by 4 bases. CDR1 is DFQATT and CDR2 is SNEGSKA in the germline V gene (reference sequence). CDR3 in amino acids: CSAVGAGGGYNEQFF. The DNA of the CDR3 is TGCAGTGCAGTAGGAGCGGGAGGGGGATACAATGAGCAGTTCTTC.

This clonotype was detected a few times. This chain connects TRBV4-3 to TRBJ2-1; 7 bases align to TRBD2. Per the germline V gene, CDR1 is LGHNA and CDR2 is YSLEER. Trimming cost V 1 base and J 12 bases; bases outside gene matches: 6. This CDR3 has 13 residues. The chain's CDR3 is CASSQVGGRLQFF. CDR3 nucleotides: TGCGCCAGCAGCCAAGTTGGCGGGAGACTGCAGTTCTTC.

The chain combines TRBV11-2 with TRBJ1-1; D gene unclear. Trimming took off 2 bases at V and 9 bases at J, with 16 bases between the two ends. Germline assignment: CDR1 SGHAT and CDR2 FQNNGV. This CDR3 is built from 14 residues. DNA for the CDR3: TGTGCCAGCAGCTTAAACGTTTTGGACGCTAAAGCTTTCTTT. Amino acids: CASSLNVLDAKAFF.

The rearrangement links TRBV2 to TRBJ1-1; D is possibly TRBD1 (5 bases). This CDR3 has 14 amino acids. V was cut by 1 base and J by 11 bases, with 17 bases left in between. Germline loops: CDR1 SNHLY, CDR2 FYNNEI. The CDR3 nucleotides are TGTGCCAGCAGTGAAGAAGGCGGCAGGGTGGTGGCTTTCTTT. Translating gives CASSEEGGRVVAFF.

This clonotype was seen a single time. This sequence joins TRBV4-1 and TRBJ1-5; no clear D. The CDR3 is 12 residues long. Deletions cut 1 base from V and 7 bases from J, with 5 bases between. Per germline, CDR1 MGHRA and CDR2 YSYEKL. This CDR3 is CASSQVGQPQHF. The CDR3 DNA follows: TGCGCCAGCAGCCAAGTAGGACAGCCCCAGCATTTT.

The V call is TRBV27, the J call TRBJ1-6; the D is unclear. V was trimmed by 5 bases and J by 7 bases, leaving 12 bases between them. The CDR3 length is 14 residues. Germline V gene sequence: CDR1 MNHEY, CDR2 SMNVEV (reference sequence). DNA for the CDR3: TGTGCCAGCAGTCCCGACCCGAGGAATTCACCCCTCCACTTT. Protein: CASSPDPRNSPLHF.

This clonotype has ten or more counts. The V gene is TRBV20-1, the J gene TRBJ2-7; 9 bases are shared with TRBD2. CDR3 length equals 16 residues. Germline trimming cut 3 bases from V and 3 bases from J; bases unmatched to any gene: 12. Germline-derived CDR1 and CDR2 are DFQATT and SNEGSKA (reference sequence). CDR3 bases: TGCAGTGCTAGTGGCATCACCCCTAGCGGGAACTACGAGCAGTACTTC. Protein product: CSASGITPSGNYEQYF.

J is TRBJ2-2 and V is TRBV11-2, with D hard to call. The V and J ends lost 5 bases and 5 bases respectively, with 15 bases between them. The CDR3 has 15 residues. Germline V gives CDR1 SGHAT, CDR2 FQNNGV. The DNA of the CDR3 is TGTGCCAGCAGCCTCGATCTGGGCCGGACCGGGGAGCTGTTTTTT. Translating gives CASSLDLGRTGELFF.

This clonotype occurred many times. The CDR3 loop reads CASVRINTDTQYF. The DNA of the CDR3 is TGTGCCAGCGTTCGGATAAACACAGATACGCAGTATTTT. The chain links TRBV2 to TRBJ2-3, with no clear D. The CDR3 has 13 amino acids. Between the trimmed V and J ends, which lost 8 bases and 2 bases, there was a span of 11 bases. Germline lookup yields CDR1 SNHLY and CDR2 FYNNEI.

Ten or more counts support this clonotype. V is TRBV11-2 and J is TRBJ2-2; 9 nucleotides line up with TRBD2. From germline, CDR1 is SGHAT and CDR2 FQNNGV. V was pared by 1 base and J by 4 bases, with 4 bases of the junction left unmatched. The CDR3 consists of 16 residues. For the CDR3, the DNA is TGTGCCAGCAGCTTAGTGAGCGGGAGGCCCACCGGGGAGCTGTTTTTT. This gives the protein CASSLVSGRPTGELFF.

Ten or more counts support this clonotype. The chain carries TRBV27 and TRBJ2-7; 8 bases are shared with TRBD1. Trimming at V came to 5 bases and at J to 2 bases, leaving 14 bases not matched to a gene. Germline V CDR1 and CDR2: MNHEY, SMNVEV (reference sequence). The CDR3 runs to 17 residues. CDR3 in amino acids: CASSHQTGGDSAYEQYF. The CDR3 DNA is TGTGCCAGCAGTCATCAAACAGGGGGAGACTCTGCCTACGAGCAGTACTTC.

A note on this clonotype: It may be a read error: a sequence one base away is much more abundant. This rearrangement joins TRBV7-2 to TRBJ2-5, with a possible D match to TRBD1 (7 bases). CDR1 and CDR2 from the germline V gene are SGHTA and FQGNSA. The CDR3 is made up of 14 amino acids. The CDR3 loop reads CARSLVGQGGTQYF. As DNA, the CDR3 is TGTGCCCGCAGCTTAGTCGGTCAGGGGGGGACCCAGTACTTC.

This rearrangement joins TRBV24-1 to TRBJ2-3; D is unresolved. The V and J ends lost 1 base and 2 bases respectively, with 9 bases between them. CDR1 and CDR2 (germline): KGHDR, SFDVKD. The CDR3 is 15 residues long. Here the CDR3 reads CATSDFDDNTDTQYF. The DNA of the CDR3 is TGTGCCACCAGTGATTTCGACGATAACACAGATACGCAGTATTTT.

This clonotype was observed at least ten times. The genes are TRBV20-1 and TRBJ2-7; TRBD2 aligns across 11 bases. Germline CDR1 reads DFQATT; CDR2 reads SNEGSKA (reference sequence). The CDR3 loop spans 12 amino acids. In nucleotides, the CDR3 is TGCAGGGATAGCGGGAGGGCCTACGAGCAGTACTTC. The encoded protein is CRDSGRAYEQYF.

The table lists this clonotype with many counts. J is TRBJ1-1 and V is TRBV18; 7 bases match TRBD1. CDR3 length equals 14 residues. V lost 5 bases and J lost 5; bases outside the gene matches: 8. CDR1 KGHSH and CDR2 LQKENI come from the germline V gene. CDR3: CASSGNRGGTEAFF. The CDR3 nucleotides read TGTGCCAGCTCAGGGAACAGGGGTGGGACTGAAGCTTTCTTT. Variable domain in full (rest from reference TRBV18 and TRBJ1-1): NAGVMQNPRHLVRRRGQEARLRCSPMKGHSHVYWYRQLPEEGLKFMVYLQKENIIDESGMPKERFSAEFPKEGPSILRIQQVVRGDSAAYFCASSGNRGGTEAFFGQGTRLTVV.

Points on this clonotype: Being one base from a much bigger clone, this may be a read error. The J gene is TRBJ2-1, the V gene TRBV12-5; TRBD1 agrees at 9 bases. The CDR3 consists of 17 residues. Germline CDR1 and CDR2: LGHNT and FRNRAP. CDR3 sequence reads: CARGLVLGQGTYNEQFF. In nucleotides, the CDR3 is TGTGCTAGAGGTTTGGTACTAGGACAGGGGACCTACAATGAGCAGTTCTTC.

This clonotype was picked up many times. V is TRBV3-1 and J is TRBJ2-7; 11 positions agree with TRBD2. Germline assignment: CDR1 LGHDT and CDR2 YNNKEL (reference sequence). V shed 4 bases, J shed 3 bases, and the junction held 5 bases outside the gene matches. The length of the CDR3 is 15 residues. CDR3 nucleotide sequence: TGTGCCAGCAGCCCGGGGACTAGCGGAGGCTACGAGCAGTACTTC. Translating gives CASSPGTSGGYEQYF.

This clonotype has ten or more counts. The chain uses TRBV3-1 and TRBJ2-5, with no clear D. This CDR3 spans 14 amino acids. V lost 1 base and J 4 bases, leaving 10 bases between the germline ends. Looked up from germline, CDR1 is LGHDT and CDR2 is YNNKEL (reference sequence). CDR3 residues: CASSQGAQPETQYF. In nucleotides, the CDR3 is TGTGCCAGCAGCCAAGGGGCACAGCCAGAGACCCAGTACTTC.

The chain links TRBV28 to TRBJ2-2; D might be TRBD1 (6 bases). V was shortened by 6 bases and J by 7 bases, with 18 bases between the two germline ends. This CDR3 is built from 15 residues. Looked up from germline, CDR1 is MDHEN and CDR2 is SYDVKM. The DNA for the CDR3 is TGTGCCAGCAGCCCGAACAGGGTCGGGGTCGGGGAGCTGTTTTTT. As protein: CASSPNRVGVGELFF.

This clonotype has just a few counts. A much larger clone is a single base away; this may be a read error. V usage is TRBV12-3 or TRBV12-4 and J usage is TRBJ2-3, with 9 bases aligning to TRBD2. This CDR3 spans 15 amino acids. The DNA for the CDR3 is TGTGCCAGCAGCCTCGGACTAGCGAAAACAGATACGCACTATTTT. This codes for CASSLGLAKTDTHYF.

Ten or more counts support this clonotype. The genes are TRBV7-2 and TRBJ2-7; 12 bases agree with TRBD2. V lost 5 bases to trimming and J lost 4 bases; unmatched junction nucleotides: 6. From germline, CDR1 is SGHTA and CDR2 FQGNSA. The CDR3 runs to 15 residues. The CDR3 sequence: CASSALTSGSYEQYF. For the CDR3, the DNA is TGTGCCAGCAGCGCGTTGACTAGCGGGAGTTACGAGCAGTACTTC.

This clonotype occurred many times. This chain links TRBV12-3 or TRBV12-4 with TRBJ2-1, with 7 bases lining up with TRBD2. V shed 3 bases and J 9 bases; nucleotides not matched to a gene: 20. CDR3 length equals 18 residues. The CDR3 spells CASSFRFLGGRVQFEQFF. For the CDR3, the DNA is TGTGCCAGCAGTTTTCGGTTTCTGGGCGGGAGAGTACAATTTGAGCAGTTCTTC.